The 16 T cell receptor beta chains below come from one sample, sequenced in a study of cytomegalovirus exposure and HLA in healthy donors. Researchers ran the PCR with 60 Vbeta and 13 Jbeta primers. Clones were sequenced by immunoSEQ multiplex PCR, and TCRdb holds only the in-frame ones, with some missing. The profile shows 110,000 or so clones, 77% of them singletons. The sequenced sample consisted of PBMCs. The receptors were sampled from a man aged 45 to 65 in good health and CMV-seropositive.

The J gene is TRBJ1-1, the V gene TRBV19; D is unclear. Germline-derived CDR1 and CDR2 are LNHDA and SQIVND (reference sequence). CDR3 size: 15 residues. V lost 3 bases, J lost 0 bases, and 11 bases lay in between. The chain's CDR3 is CASSINRLMNTEAFF. The DNA for the CDR3 is TGTGCCAGTAGTATTAATAGACTTATGAACACTGAAGCTTTCTTT.

The chain joins TRBV6-1 to TRBJ1-2; tentative D call: TRBD1 (5 bases). CDR3 length equals 16 residues. V lost 2 bases, J lost 4 bases, and 17 bases lay in between. The germline gives CDR1 MNHNS, CDR2 SASEGT. The CDR3 spells CASSETVGRQGYGYTF. The DNA for the CDR3 is TGTGCCAGCAGTGAAACTGTGGGGCGGCAGGGCTATGGCTACACCTTC.

This chain connects TRBV2 to TRBJ2-5; 8 positions match TRBD2. Germline-derived CDR1 and CDR2 are SNHLY and FYNNEI. V shed 6 bases, J shed 3 bases, and the junction held 9 bases outside the gene matches. The CDR3 runs to 15 residues. CDR3 residues: CASRPRAGGEETQYF. In DNA, the CDR3 is TGTGCCAGCAGGCCACGGGCGGGGGGCGAAGAGACCCAGTACTTC.

V is TRBV6-1 and J is TRBJ2-7, with TRBD1 matching 9 bases. The CDR3 runs to 13 residues. Germline V lookup: CDR1 MNHNS, CDR2 SASEGT. With 5 bases clipped from V and 5 bases from J, the junction kept 4 bases outside the gene matches. CDR3 in DNA: TGTGCCAGCAGTCTCCGGGACAGGGACGAGCAGTACTTC. It is translated as CASSLRDRDEQYF.

This clone has just one count. The CDR3 reads CSVEVDTGPQFF. CDR3 nucleotides: TGCAGCGTTGAAGTGGACACAGGGCCACAGTTCTTC. The chain employs TRBV29-1 and TRBJ2-1; possibly TRBD1 for D (6 bases). CDR1 is SQVTM and CDR2 is ANQGSEA in the germline V gene. V was cut by 1 base and J by 13 bases, with 14 bases left in between. There are 12 residues in the CDR3.

The chain couples TRBV28 to TRBJ2-1; 9 nucleotides align to TRBD2. This CDR3 has 16 amino acids. V was pared by 4 bases and J by 9 bases, with 13 bases of the junction left unmatched. CDR1 and CDR2 from the germline V gene are MDHEN and SYDVKM. This CDR3 is CASSSPSGSGGGEQFF. DNA for the CDR3: TGTGCCAGCAGTTCCCCATCCGGTAGCGGGGGTGGTGAGCAGTTCTTC.

The chain employs TRBV15 and TRBJ2-3, with TRBD2 matching 9 bases. Germline CDR1 reads LNHNV; CDR2 reads YYDKDF (reference sequence). This CDR3 contains 17 residues. The ends lost 1 base at V and 2 bases at J; junction bases unmatched: 7. CDR3 DNA: TGTGCCACCAGCAGAGGGAGCGGGGGGCCCCACACAGATACGCAGTATTTT. Translation: CATSRGSGGPHTDTQYF.

The chain has TRBV30 and TRBJ2-7; 7 bases fit TRBD2. Per germline, CDR1 GTSNPN and CDR2 SVGIG (reference sequence). V was pared by 1 base and J by 7 bases, with 4 bases of the junction left unmatched. This CDR3 region has 12 residues. DNA for the CDR3: TGTGCCTGGAGTGGTAGCGGGTGGGAGCAGTACTTC. Amino acid sequence: CAWSGSGWEQYF.

A single count supports this clone. This chain uses TRBV5-1 with TRBJ2-1; possible D gene TRBD1, 5 bases. Germline CDR1 is SGHRS and CDR2 is YFSETQ. V dropped 3 bases and J dropped 5 bases, with 12 bases sitting between them. The CDR3 runs 14 residues. The CDR3 loop reads CASSSRRGNNEQFF. CDR3 DNA sequence: TGCGCCAGCAGCTCCCGTAGGGGCAACAATGAGCAGTTCTTC.

Only one count was recorded for this clone. Other nucleotide sequences from this sample produce the same CDR3. This sequence joins TRBV5-1 and TRBJ2-3; 9 nucleotides line up with TRBD2. This CDR3 comprises 16 residues. V shed 0 bases and J 0 bases; nucleotides not matched to a gene: 2. CDR1 is SGHRS and CDR2 is YFSETQ in the germline V gene. CDR3: CASSLGLAESTDTQYF. The CDR3 coding sequence is TGCGCCAGCAGCTTGGGACTAGCGGAAAGCACAGATACGCAGTATTTT. The entire variable domain, with the rest obtained from reference TRBV5-1 and TRBJ2-3, is as follows: KAGVTQTPRYLIKTRGQQVTLSCSPISGHRSVSWYQQTPGQGLQFLFEYFSETQRNKGNFPGRFSGRQFSNSRSEMNVSTLELGDSALYLCASSLGLAESTDTQYFGPGTRLTVL.

The J gene is TRBJ1-3, the V gene TRBV25-1, with D perhaps matching TRBD1 (6 bases). Trimming took 8 bases from V and 0 from J, leaving 11 bases between them. Germline V gene sequence: CDR1 MGHDK, CDR2 SYGVNS. The CDR3 consists of 14 residues. CDR3 in amino acids: CASDRPNSGNTIYF. The DNA for the CDR3 is TGTGCCAGCGACAGGCCCAACTCTGGAAACACCATATATTTT.

J is TRBJ2-5 and V is TRBV5-1; 8 bases line up with TRBD1. Germline-derived CDR1 and CDR2 are SGHRS and YFSETQ. This CDR3 is 14 amino acids long. V lost 0 bases to trimming and J lost 10 bases; unmatched junction nucleotides: 8. In DNA, the CDR3 is TGCGCCAGCAGCTTGGAACCGACAGGGGAGGACCAGTACTTC. Its translation: CASSLEPTGEDQYF.

The chain recombines TRBV11-1 with TRBJ2-7; no firm D call. There are 12 residues in the CDR3. V lost 6 bases to trimming and J lost 1 base, with 7 bases between them. Germline CDR1 SGHAT, CDR2 FQDESV (reference sequence). As DNA, the CDR3 is TGTGCCAGCAGATCAGAATCCTACGAGCAGTACTTC. The encoded protein is CASRSESYEQYF.

The chain employs TRBV7-6 and TRBJ2-6, with 7 bases matching TRBD1. This CDR3 contains 18 residues. Germline CDR1 reads SGHVS; CDR2 reads FNYEAQ. After removal of 3 bases from V and 0 bases from J, the junction contained 8 bases not matched to a gene. The CDR3 reads CASSLTDRVPSGANVLTF. CDR3 in DNA: TGTGCCAGCAGCTTGACTGACAGGGTACCCTCTGGGGCCAACGTCCTGACTTTC.

In its sample, this clone was seen once. The chain links TRBV7-9 to TRBJ1-4; TRBD1 aligns across 9 bases. CDR3 size: 14 residues. Per germline, CDR1 SEHNR and CDR2 FQNEAQ (reference sequence). The V gene end was trimmed by 3 bases and the J gene end by 6 bases; junction bases not matched to a gene: 2. CDR3: CASSFRTGDEKLFF. The CDR3 coding sequence is TGTGCCAGCAGCTTTCGGACAGGGGATGAAAAACTGTTTTTT.

The V call is TRBV29-1, the J call TRBJ2-1; D perhaps matches TRBD2 (6 bases). Germline V gene lookup returns CDR1 SQVTM and CDR2 ANQGSEA. The CDR3 has 12 residues. V was trimmed by 3 bases and J by 8 bases, leaving 11 bases between them. The chain's CDR3 is CSVERWRDEQFF. DNA of the CDR3: TGCAGCGTTGAGAGGTGGAGGGATGAGCAGTTCTTC.